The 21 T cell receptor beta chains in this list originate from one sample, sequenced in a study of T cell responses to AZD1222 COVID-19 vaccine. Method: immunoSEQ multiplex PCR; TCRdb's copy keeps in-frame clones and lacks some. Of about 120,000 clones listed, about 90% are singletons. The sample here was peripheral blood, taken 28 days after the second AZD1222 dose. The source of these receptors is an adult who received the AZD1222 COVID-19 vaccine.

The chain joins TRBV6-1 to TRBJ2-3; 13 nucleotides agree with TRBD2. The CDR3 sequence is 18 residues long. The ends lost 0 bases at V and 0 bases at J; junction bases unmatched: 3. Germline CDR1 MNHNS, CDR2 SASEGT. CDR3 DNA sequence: TGTGCCAGCAGTGAAGCGATACTAGCGGGGGGGAGCACAGATACGCAGTATTTT. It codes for CASSEAILAGGSTDTQYF.

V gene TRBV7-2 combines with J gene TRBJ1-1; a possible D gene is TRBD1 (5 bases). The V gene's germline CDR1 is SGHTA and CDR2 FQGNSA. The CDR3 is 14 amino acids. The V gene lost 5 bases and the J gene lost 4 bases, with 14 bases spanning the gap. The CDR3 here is CASSQLPGPTEAFF. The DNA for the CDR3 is TGTGCCAGCAGCCAGTTACCGGGGCCCACTGAAGCTTTCTTT.

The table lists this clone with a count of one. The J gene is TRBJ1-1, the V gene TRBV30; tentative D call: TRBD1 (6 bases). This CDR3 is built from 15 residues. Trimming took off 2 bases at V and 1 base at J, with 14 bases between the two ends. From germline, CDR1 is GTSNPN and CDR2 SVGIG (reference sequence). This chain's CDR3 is CAWSPPDRENTEAFF. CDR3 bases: TGTGCCTGGAGTCCCCCGGACAGAGAGAACACTGAAGCTTTCTTT.

The CDR3 DNA reads as TGTGCCAGCAGGCTGGGGGGGAGCTCCTACAATGAGCAGTTCTTC. Amino acids: CASRLGGSSYNEQFF. This chain joins TRBV27 and TRBJ2-1; 7 bases align to TRBD2. With V trimmed by 6 bases and J by 0 bases, 5 bases remained unmatched. Germline CDR1 and CDR2: MNHEY and SMNVEV (reference sequence). The CDR3 extends over 15 amino acids.

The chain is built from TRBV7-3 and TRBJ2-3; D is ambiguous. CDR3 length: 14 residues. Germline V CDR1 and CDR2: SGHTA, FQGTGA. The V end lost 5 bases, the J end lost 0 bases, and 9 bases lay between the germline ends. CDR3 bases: TGTGCCAGCAGCACTTCGGACAGCACAGATACGCAGTATTTT. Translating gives CASSTSDSTDTQYF.

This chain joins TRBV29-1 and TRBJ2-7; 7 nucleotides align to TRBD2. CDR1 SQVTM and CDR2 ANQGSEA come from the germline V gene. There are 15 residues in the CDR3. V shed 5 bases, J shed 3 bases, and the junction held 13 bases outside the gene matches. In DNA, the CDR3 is TGCAGCGTTCTACCAACGGGGGGACCCCTCTACGAGCAGTACTTC. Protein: CSVLPTGGPLYEQYF.

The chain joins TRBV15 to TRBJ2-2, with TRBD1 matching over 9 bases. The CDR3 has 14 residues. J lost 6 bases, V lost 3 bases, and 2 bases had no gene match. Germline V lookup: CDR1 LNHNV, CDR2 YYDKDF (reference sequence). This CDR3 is CATSRRQGAGELFF. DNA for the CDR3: TGTGCCACCAGCAGGCGACAGGGGGCCGGGGAGCTGTTTTTT.

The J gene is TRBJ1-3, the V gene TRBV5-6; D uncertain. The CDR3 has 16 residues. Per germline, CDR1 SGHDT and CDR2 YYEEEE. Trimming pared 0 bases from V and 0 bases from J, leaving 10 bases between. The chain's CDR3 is CASSLVMQSSGNTIYF. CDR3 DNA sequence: TGTGCCAGCAGCTTGGTGATGCAGTCCTCTGGAAACACCATATATTTT.

The chain's CDR3 is CASSLTYEQYF. CDR3 nucleotides: TGTGCCAGCAGTCTAACCTACGAGCAGTACTTC. V gene TRBV28 combines with J gene TRBJ2-7, with D uncertain. V shed 5 bases and J shed 2 bases, with 4 bases lying between them. Germline V gives CDR1 MDHEN, CDR2 SYDVKM. The CDR3 has 11 amino acids.

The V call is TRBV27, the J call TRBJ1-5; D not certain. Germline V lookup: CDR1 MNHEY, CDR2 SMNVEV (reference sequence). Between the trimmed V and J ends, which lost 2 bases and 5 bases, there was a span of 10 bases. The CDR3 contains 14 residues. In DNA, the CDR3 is TGTGCCAGCAGTTTAACCGGGAGGGATCAGCCCCAGCATTTT. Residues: CASSLTGRDQPQHF.

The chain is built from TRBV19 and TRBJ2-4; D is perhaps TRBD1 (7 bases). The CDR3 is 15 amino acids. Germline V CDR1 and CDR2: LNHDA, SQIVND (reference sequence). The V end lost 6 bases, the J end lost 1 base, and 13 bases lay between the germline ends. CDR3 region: CASRRDSLAKNIQYF. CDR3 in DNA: TGTGCCAGTAGGCGGGACAGTCTGGCCAAAAACATTCAGTACTTC.

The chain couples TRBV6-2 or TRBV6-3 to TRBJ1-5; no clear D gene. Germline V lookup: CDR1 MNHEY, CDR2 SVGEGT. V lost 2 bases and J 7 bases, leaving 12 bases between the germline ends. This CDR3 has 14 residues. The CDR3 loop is CASSYLGAGQPQHF. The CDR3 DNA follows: TGTGCCAGCAGTTACCTCGGAGCAGGCCAGCCCCAGCATTTT.

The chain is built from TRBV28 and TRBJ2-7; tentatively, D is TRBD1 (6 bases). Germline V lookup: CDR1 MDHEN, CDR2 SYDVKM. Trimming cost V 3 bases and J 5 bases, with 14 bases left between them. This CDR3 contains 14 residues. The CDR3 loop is CASSFQPGENEQYF. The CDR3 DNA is TGTGCCAGCAGTTTTCAGCCAGGGGAAAACGAGCAGTACTTC.

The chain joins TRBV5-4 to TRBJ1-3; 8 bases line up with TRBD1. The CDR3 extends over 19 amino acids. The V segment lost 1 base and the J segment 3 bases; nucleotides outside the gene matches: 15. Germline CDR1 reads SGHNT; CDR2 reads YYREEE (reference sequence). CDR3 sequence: CASSLRHRTGLVIGNTIYF. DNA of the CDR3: TGTGCCAGCAGCTTGAGACATCGGACAGGGCTAGTTATTGGAAACACCATATATTTT.

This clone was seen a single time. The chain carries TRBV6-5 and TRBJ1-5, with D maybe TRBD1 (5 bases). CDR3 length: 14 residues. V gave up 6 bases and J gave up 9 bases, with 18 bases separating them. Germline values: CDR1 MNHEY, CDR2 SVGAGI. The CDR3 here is CASRGGDGPSPQHF. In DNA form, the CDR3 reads TGTGCCAGCAGGGGAGGGGACGGACCATCGCCCCAGCATTTT.

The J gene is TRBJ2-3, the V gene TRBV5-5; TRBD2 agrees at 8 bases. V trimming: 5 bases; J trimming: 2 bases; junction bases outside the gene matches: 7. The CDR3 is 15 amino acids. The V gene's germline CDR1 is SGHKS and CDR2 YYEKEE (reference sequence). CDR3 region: CASRRLAGPTDTQYF. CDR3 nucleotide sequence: TGTGCCAGCAGGCGGCTAGCGGGCCCCACAGATACGCAGTATTTT. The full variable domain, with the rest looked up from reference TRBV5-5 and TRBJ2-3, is DAGVTQSPTHLIKTRGQQVTLRCSPISGHKSVSWYQQVLGQGPQFIFQYYEKEERGRGNFPDRFSARQFPNYSSELNVNALLLGDSALYLCASRRLAGPTDTQYFGPGTRLTVL.

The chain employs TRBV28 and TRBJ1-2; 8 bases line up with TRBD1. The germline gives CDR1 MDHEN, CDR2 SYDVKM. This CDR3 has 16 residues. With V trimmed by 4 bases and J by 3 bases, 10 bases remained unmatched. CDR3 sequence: CASSSSSDRDYYGYTF. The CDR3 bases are TGTGCCAGCAGTTCCTCCTCGGACAGGGATTACTATGGCTACACCTTC.

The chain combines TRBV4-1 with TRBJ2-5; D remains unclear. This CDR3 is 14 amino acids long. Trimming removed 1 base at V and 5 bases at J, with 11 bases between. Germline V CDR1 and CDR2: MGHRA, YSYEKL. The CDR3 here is CASSQVGKTETQYF. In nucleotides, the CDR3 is TGCGCCAGCAGCCAAGTAGGGAAGACTGAGACCCAGTACTTC.

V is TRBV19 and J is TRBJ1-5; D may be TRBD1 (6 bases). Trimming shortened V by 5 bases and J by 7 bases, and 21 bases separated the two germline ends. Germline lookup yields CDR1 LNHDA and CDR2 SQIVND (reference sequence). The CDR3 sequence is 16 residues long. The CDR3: CASSPVTGRGWQPQHF. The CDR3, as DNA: TGTGCCAGTAGTCCCGTCACGGGCAGGGGTTGGCAGCCCCAGCATTTT. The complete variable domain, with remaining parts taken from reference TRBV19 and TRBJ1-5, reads DGGITQSPKYLFRKEGQNVTLSCEQNLNHDAMYWYRQDPGQGLRLIYYSQIVNDFQKGDIAEGYSVSREKKESFPLTVTSAQKNPTAFYLCASSPVTGRGWQPQHFGDGTRLSIL.

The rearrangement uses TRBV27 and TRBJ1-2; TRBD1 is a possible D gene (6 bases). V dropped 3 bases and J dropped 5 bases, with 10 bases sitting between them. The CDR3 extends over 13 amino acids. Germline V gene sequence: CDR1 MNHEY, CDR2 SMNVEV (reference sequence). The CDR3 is CASSFLRGYGYTF. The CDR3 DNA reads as TGTGCCAGCAGTTTTCTCAGGGGATATGGCTACACCTTC.

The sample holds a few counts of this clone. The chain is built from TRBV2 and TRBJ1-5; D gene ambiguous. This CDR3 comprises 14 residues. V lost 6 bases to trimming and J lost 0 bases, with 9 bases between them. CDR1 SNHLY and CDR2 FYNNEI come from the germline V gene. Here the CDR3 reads CASSQRNSNQPQHF. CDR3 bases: TGTGCCAGCAGCCAAAGGAATAGCAATCAGCCCCAGCATTTT.